The rows below give T cell receptor beta chains drawn from one sample of a study of blood T cell repertoires in COVID-19. Sequencing was performed with immunoSEQ multiplex PCR; in TCRdb, only in-frame clones are kept and a portion is missing. The repertoire holds about 270,000 clones, around 88% seen once, with around 1.3% in the top ten. The sequenced sample consisted of PBMCs or T cells enriched from blood (not recorded which). The receptors were gathered from a middle-aged woman with acute COVID-19. Both conserved end residues are part of each CDR3. D genes are given only for firm matches. Part of the rows lack a size; the others show once, few, many or a class for expanded clones.

NA	TRBJ2-1	NA	TRBV6-1	CASSEQGHNEQFF	TGTGCCAGCAGTGAACAGGGCCACAATGAGCAGTTCTTC
NA	TRBJ2-5	NA	TRBV5-1	CASSWGDSQETQYF	TGCGCCAGCAGCTGGGGGGACAGCCAAGAGACCCAGTACTTC
NA	TRBJ2-5	NA	TRBV6-5	CASVGGGGKTQYF	TGTGCTTCTGTAGGAGGGGGCGGCAAGACCCAGTACTTC
NA	TRBJ2-1	NA	TRBV14	CASSQAWHNEQFF	TGTGCCAGCAGCCAAGCGTGGCACAATGAGCAGTTCTTC
TRBD2	TRBJ2-3	NA	TRBV3-1/TRBV3-2	CASSRGTSGASTDTQYF	TGTGCCAGCAGCCGTGGAACTAGCGGGGCTAGCACAGATACGCAGTATTTT
NA	TRBJ2-7	NA	TRBV30	CACATLTGPRGYEQYF	TGTGCCTGCGCGACTTTGACAGGTCCTAGGGGATACGAGCAGTACTTC
TRBD1	TRBJ1-2	NA	TRBV27	CASSPDGQGLNYGYTF	TGTGCCAGCAGTCCTGACGGACAGGGGCTTAACTATGGCTACACCTTC
TRBD1	TRBJ1-4	NA	TRBV7-9	CASSWVRTGGSTNEKLFF	TGTGCCAGCAGCTGGGTTCGGACAGGGGGCTCGACTAATGAAAAACTGTTTTTT
NA	TRBJ2-1	NA	TRBV7-9	CASSPWVVGRLYNEQFF	TGTGCCAGCAGCCCTTGGGTCGTCGGGAGACTCTACAATGAGCAGTTCTTC
NA	TRBJ1-4	NA	TRBV28	CASSSQGPSNEKLFF	TGTGCCAGCAGTTCACAGGGTCCCTCTAATGAAAAACTGTTTTTT
TRBD2	TRBJ2-1	NA	TRBV9	CASSGQTSGSWNNEQFF	TGTGCCAGCAGCGGTCAGACTAGCGGGAGTTGGAACAATGAGCAGTTCTTC
TRBD2	TRBJ2-2	once	TRBV27	CASSPPLAGVPGELFF	TGTGCCAGCAGTCCCCCCCTAGCGGGAGTTCCCGGGGAGCTGTTTTTT
TRBD2	TRBJ2-7	NA	TRBV27	CASSLGGDSSYEQYF	TGTGCCAGCAGTCTGGGGGGGGATTCGTCCTACGAGCAGTACTTC
NA	TRBJ1-2	NA	TRBV4-1	CASSPGVTNYGYTF	TGCGCCAGCAGCCCAGGGGTCACTAACTATGGCTACACCTTC
NA	TRBJ1-2	NA	TRBV5-1	CASSWGGTNYGYTF	TGCGCCAGCAGCTGGGGAGGGACTAACTATGGCTACACCTTC
NA	TRBJ2-3	NA	TRBV9	CASSVSPGGTDTQYF	TGTGCCAGCAGCGTATCCCCGGGAGGCACAGATACGCAGTATTTT
NA	TRBJ2-3	NA	TRBV7-3	CASSLTAVGDTQYF	TGTGCCAGCAGCTTAACGGCGGTGGGAGATACGCAGTATTTT
NA	TRBJ2-3	NA	TRBV29-1	CSVIDRRTDTQYF	TGCAGCGTTATCGACAGACGCACAGATACGCAGTATTTT
TRBD1	TRBJ1-3	NA	TRBV5-1	CASSGDGTERFTDSGNTIYF	TGCGCCAGCAGCGGGGACGGGACAGAGCGTTTCACGGACTCTGGAAACACCATATATTTT
TRBD2	TRBJ2-3	NA	TRBV10-1	CASSELREVADTQYF	TGCGCCAGCAGTGAACTGCGGGAGGTCGCAGATACGCAGTATTTT
NA	TRBJ1-5	once	TRBV5-5	CASSLGRDQPQHF	TGTGCCAGCAGCTTGGGGAGGGATCAGCCCCAGCATTTT
TRBD1	TRBJ1-6	NA	TRBV11-2	CASSPGTGHRPLHF	TGTGCCAGCAGCCCCGGGACAGGACACAGACCCCTCCACTTT
TRBD1	TRBJ1-4	NA	TRBV9	CASSEKDRGLLGYEKLFF	TGTGCCAGCAGCGAAAAAGACAGGGGGCTTTTAGGGTATGAAAAACTGTTTTTT
NA	TRBJ1-1	NA	TRBV7-9	CASSLATNTEAFF	TGTGCCAGCAGCTTGGCAACGAACACTGAAGCTTTCTTT
NA	TRBJ1-4	NA	TRBV28	CASSFGGLATNEKLFF	TGTGCCAGCAGTTTCGGGGGGTTGGCGACTAATGAAAAACTGTTTTTT
TRBD1	TRBJ1-5	few	TRBV27	CASSFLEDRDQPQHF	TGTGCCAGCAGTTTTCTAGAGGACAGGGATCAGCCCCAGCATTTT
TRBD1	TRBJ1-2	NA	TRBV28	CASRLQGVDYGYTF	TGTGCCAGCAGACTACAGGGGGTCGACTATGGCTACACCTTC
TRBD2	TRBJ2-3	NA	TRBV5-4	CASSLRRGLAKDTQYF	TGTGCCAGCAGCTTGAGGAGGGGACTAGCGAAAGATACGCAGTATTTT
TRBD1	TRBJ2-2	NA	TRBV7-8	CASSFGTGIGELFF	TGTGCCAGCAGCTTCGGGACAGGGATCGGGGAGCTGTTTTTT
NA	TRBJ2-1	NA	TRBV19	CASSMRQGSHEQFF	TGTGCCAGTAGTATGAGGCAGGGAAGTCATGAGCAGTTCTTC
NA	TRBJ1-4	once	TRBV7-6	CASSPLKEKLFF	TGTGCCAGCAGCCCTCTAAAGGAAAAACTGTTTTTT
NA	TRBJ2-6	NA	TRBV2	CASSGFQVSGANVLTF	TGTGCCAGCAGTGGATTCCAGGTTTCTGGGGCCAACGTCCTGACTTTC
NA	TRBJ2-5	NA	TRBV6-5	CASSYSGGPQETQYF	TGTGCCAGCAGTTACTCGGGGGGTCCCCAAGAGACCCAGTACTTC
TRBD1	TRBJ1-6	NA	TRBV7-9	CASSFGTGSTRSYNSPLHF	TGTGCCAGCAGCTTTGGGACAGGCTCTACCCGCTCCTATAATTCACCCCTCCACTTT
NA	TRBJ2-1	NA	TRBV30	CAWSVAPRSSYNEQFF	TGTGCCTGGAGTGTAGCCCCCCGGAGCTCCTACAATGAGCAGTTCTTC
TRBD2	TRBJ2-5	NA	TRBV27	CASSKRLAGELSRETQYF	TGTGCCAGCAGTAAGAGACTAGCGGGAGAGCTGAGTCGAGAGACCCAGTACTTC
TRBD1	TRBJ1-6	NA	TRBV7-9	CASSPHPGTGNFADSPLHF	TGTGCCAGCAGCCCTCACCCCGGGACAGGGAACTTTGCGGATTCACCCCTCCACTTT
NA	TRBJ1-5	NA	TRBV12-3/TRBV12-4	CASSLGGGQPQHF	TGTGCCAGCAGTTTGGGGGGTGGTCAGCCCCAGCATTTT
NA	TRBJ1-5	NA	TRBV10-3	CAISEDGRGDQPQHF	TGTGCCATCAGTGAGGATGGGAGGGGAGATCAGCCCCAGCATTTT
NA	TRBJ2-1	once	TRBV27	CASRDPWRREFF	TGTGCCAGCAGGGACCCGTGGAGGAGGGAGTTCTTC
TRBD2	TRBJ2-1	NA	TRBV9	CASSEPLTAGGYNEQFF	TGTGCCAGCAGCGAGCCCCTTACCGCGGGAGGGTACAATGAGCAGTTCTTC
NA	TRBJ2-3	NA	TRBV3-1/TRBV3-2	CASSQVRGNTDTQYF	TGTGCCAGCAGCCAAGTTCGAGGTAACACAGATACGCAGTATTTT
NA	TRBJ1-3	once	TRBV5-1	CASSAGGNSGNTIYF	TGCGCCAGCAGCGCAGGAGGGAACTCTGGAAACACCATATATTTT
NA	TRBJ1-4	NA	TRBV27	CASSLFTPRGGNEKLFF	TGTGCCAGCAGTTTATTTACTCCGCGTGGCGGTAATGAAAAACTGTTTTTT
NA	TRBJ1-3	NA	TRBV3-1/TRBV3-2	CASSPSAAGNTIYF	TGTGCCAGCAGCCCGTCGGCGGCTGGAAACACCATATATTTT
TRBD2	TRBJ2-4	NA	TRBV7-8	CASSLGVGGLNIQYF	TGTGCCAGCAGCTTAGGAGTGGGGGGGTTAAACATTCAGTACTTC
NA	TRBJ1-2	NA	TRBV27	CASSSIRTARGYTF	TGTGCCAGCAGTTCGATCAGGACAGCCCGCGGCTACACCTTC
TRBD1	TRBJ2-3	once	TRBV5-4	CASSGRTGGPDTQYF	TGTGCCAGCAGCGGTAGGACAGGGGGCCCAGATACGCAGTATTTT